A selection of T cell receptor beta chains follows, all from one sample in a study of blood T cells in healthy people across ages. TCRdb re-analysed the 5' RACE reads in MiXCR, keeping a single row per CDR3 protein. The table has some 1,500,000 distinct CDR3 sequences, approximately 39% seen once. The sequencing sample was made of blood. All receptors come from a woman between 18 and 29 years old in good health. Each CDR3 is given with its conserved first and last residue. The D gene is left open where the match is weak. Only some rows state a clone size, as once, few, many or a class for expanded clones.

.,TRBJ1-1,TRBV6-5,.,CASSYGSSTEAFF,TGTGCCAGCAGTTATGGCAGCTCCACTGAAGCTTTCTTT
.,TRBJ1-5,TRBV9,few,CASSGEVGNQPQHF,TGTGCCAGCAGCGGGGAGGTCGGCAATCAGCCCCAGCATTTT
.,TRBJ1-2,TRBV10-3,.,CAISDSGRCYGYTF,TGTGCCATCAGTGATTCAGGACGTTGCTATGGATACACCTTC
.,TRBJ2-1,TRBV20-1,few,CSARDWASTSYNEQFF,TGCAGTGCTAGAGATTGGGCGTCAACCTCCTACAATGAGCAGTTCTTC
.,TRBJ1-2,TRBV19,few,CASSIPWKLDSAGYTF,TGTGCCAGTAGTATCCCTTGGAAGCTCGATTCGGCAGGGTACACCTTC
.,TRBJ2-6,TRBV7-9,.,CASSVDRLYSGANVLTF,TGTGCCAGCAGCGTGGACAGATTGTACTCTGGGGCCAACGTCCTGACTTTC
.,TRBJ2-3,TRBV9,few,CASSKYSTDTQYF,TGTGCCAGCAGCAAATATAGCACAGATACGCAGTATTTT
.,TRBJ2-1,TRBV7-9,few,CASSLGADEQFF,TGTGCCAGCAGCTTAGGTGCAGATGAGCAGTTCTTC
.,TRBJ2-7,TRBV28,.,CASSFTGFVYEQYF,TGTGCCAGCAGTTTCACAGGGTTTGTCTACGAGCAGTACTTC
TRBD1,TRBJ1-4,TRBV12-5,few,CASGTGTDNEKLFF,TGTGCTAGTGGAACCGGGACAGACAATGAAAAACTGTTTTTT
TRBD2,TRBJ2-1,TRBV6-5,few,CATESTSGRGSYNEQFF,TGTGCCACCGAGTCGACTAGCGGGCGCGGCTCCTACAATGAGCAGTTCTTC
.,TRBJ1-2,TRBV29-1,.,CSASGALNYGYTF,TGCAGCGCTTCAGGAGCCTTAAACTATGGCTACACCTTC
.,TRBJ1-1,TRBV27,.,CASSFLPGTTEAFF,TGTGCCAGCAGTTTTCTTCCGGGGACGACTGAAGCTTTCTTT
TRBD1,TRBJ2-5,TRBV10-3,few,CAISETGVETQYF,TGTGCCATCAGTGAGACAGGGGTAGAGACCCAGTACTTC
TRBD2,TRBJ2-5,TRBV10-3,few,CAISKASGRETQYF,TGTGCCATCAGTAAAGCTAGCGGGAGGGAGACCCAGTACTTC
.,TRBJ2-7,TRBV7-2,.,CGSSFVVYEQYF,TGTGGCAGCAGCTTTGTGGTCTACGAGCAGTACTTC
TRBD2,TRBJ2-7,TRBV18,.,CASSTWASGSYEQYF,TGTGCCAGCTCAACTTGGGCTAGCGGATCCTACGAGCAGTACTTC
TRBD1,TRBJ1-6,TRBV20-1,.,CSAREGTGWSYNSPLHF,TGCAGTGCTAGAGAGGGGACAGGGTGGTCCTATAATTCACCCCTCCACTTT
TRBD1,TRBJ2-3,TRBV9,.,CASSASLRGQWDTQYF,TGTGCCAGCAGCGCGAGTCTCAGGGGGCAATGGGATACGCAGTATTTT
TRBD1,TRBJ2-5,TRBV5-1,once,CAGSLGDSLETQYF,TGCGCCGGCAGCTTGGGGGACAGCCTAGAGACCCAGTACTTC
.,TRBJ2-1,TRBV13,.,CASSKGRWSSYNEQFF,TGTGCCAGCAGCAAAGGACGGTGGAGCTCCTACAATGAGCAGTTCTTC
TRBD1,TRBJ2-3,TRBV29-1,.,CSIEADRERALTDAQYF,TGCAGCATTGAAGCTGACAGGGAGCGCGCCCTCACAGATGCGCAGTATTTT
.,TRBJ2-5,TRBV4-3,.,CASSQDRGLGLETQYF,TGCGCCAGCAGCCAAGACCGGGGGCTTGGTCTAGAGACCCAGTACTTC
TRBD1,TRBJ2-3,TRBV7-3,.,CASSLGTGARDTQYF,TGTGCCAGCAGCTTAGGGACAGGCGCGAGAGATACGCAGTATTTT
TRBD1,TRBJ2-7,TRBV3-1,.,CASTAGGDEQYF,TGTGCCAGCACTGCAGGGGGCGACGAGCAGTACTTC
TRBD1,TRBJ1-4,TRBV4-3,.,CASSQDPGQGGEKLFF,TGCGCCAGCAGCCAAGATCCTGGACAGGGTGGAGAAAAACTGTTTTTT
.,TRBJ2-7,TRBV4-3,.,CASSQETPNEQYF,TGCGCCAGCAGCCAAGAAACCCCGAACGAGCAGTACTTC
.,TRBJ1-2,TRBV20-1,.,CSARSSGAAYGYTF,TGCAGTGCTAGGAGCTCTGGGGCGGCCTATGGCTACACCTTC
TRBD2,TRBJ2-1,TRBV3-1,.,CASSLRGRGYEQFF,TGTGCCAGCAGCCTGCGGGGGAGAGGCTATGAGCAGTTCTTC
.,TRBJ1-2,TRBV4-3,.,CASSQESQGSYGYIF,TGCGCCAGCAGCCAAGAATCCCAGGGGAGTTATGGCTACATCTTC
TRBD1,TRBJ2-5,TRBV27,.,CASSSDRGSRETQYF,TGTGCCAGCAGTTCGGACAGGGGGAGTAGAGAGACCCAGTACTTC
.,TRBJ2-3,TRBV4-3,.,CASSREAGADTQYF,TGCGCCAGCAGCCGAGAAGCAGGGGCAGATACGCAGTATTTT
TRBD2,TRBJ2-7,TRBV12-3/TRBV12-4,.,CASSLSSGGVSSYNEQYF,TGTGCCAGCAGTTTAAGTAGCGGGGGGGTTAGCTCCTACAATGAGCAGTACTTC
TRBD2,TRBJ2-1,TRBV20-1,.,CSARGLAGAGNEQFF,TGCAGTGCTAGGGGACTAGCGGGGGCCGGCAATGAGCAGTTCTTC
TRBD1,TRBJ2-1,TRBV11-2,.,CASSALGTALNEQFF,TGTGCCAGCAGCGCCCTCGGGACAGCGCTAAATGAGCAGTTCTTC
.,TRBJ1-6,TRBV7-2,.,CASSLYPSPLHF,TGTGCCAGCAGCTTATACCCGTCACCCCTCCACTTT
TRBD1,TRBJ1-2,TRBV5-6,.,CASSLTDRVNYGYTF,TGTGCCAGCAGCTTGACCGACAGGGTTAACTATGGCTACACCTTC
.,TRBJ1-3,TRBV7-2,few,CASSADRGNTIYF,TGTGCCAGCAGCGCCGACAGGGGAAACACCATATATTTT